What follows are 2 T cell receptor beta chains derived from one specimen sequenced in a study of blood T cell repertoires in COVID-19. Assay used: immunoSEQ multiplex PCR; TCRdb lists only in-frame clones, some missing. This sample yields about 110,000 clones, of which roughly 88% are seen a single time; 7% to 9% belongs to the top ten. The sequenced material came from peripheral blood. The receptors were gathered from a woman aged 80 or over with active or convalescent COVID-19.

The DNA of the CDR3 is TGTGCCAGCAGTCCGTATATCCTTAATGAAAAACTGTTTTTT. Translating gives CASSPYILNEKLFF. J is TRBJ1-4 and V is TRBV28; unclear D gene. Germline CDR1 is MDHEN and CDR2 is SYDVKM. CDR3 size: 14 residues. The V and J ends lost 5 bases and 4 bases respectively, with 11 bases between them.

The chain links TRBV24-1 to TRBJ1-6, with D maybe TRBD1 (5 bases). This CDR3 comprises 13 residues. Trimming left V 9 bases short and J 7 bases short, with 12 bases between. Germline values: CDR1 KGHDR, CDR2 SFDVKD. CDR3 in DNA: TGTGCCACCCAGCGGGGGAGGAATTCACCCCTCCACTTT. Translated: CATQRGRNSPLHF.